This T cell receptor beta chain came from a study of T cell clones after liver transplantation. The assay was immunoSEQ multiplex PCR, and TCRdb's table has in-frame clones only and misses some. Of more than 95,000 clones in the sample, roughly 80% were seen once. In regard to this clone: Its antigen is unknown.

Points from the study as a whole: A significant post-transplant drop in circulating graft-donor-reactive CD4 TCRbeta sequences occurred in most of the 8 subjects. In two subjects, few donor cells limited the measurable donor-reactive repertoire.

This clonotype was sampled from a human donor who received a liver transplant. Sequenced here: CD4+ T cells from blood, sampled before liver transplant.

The CDR3 loop reads CASSATTGVDGYTF. CDR3 sequence (DNA): TGTGCCAGCAGCGCCACGACAGGGGTCGATGGCTACACCTTC. This chain connects TRBV7-3 to TRBJ1-2, with 8 bases matching TRBD1. V lost 5 bases, J lost 6 bases, and 8 bases stayed unmatched. Germline assignment: CDR1 SGHTA and CDR2 FQGTGA. The CDR3 has 14 residues. Together with reference TRBV7-3 and TRBJ1-2, the CDR3 gives the full variable domain: GAGVSQTPSNKVTEKGKYVELRCDPISGHTALYWYRQSLGQGPEFLIYFQGTGAADDSGLPNDRFFAVRPEGSVSTLKIQRTERGDSAVYLCASSATTGVDGYTFGSGTRLTVV.